This T cell receptor (beta chain) was found in a study of identical twins. One entry per CDR3 protein results from TCRdb running MiXCR on the 5' RACE reads. Of over 600,000 distinct CDR3 sequences in the sample, over 20% were seen once. The data also belong to a second study, concerning T cells expressing NK-cell markers.

The sequence was collected from a woman younger than 30 in good health. The sequenced material came from PBMCs.

CDR3 loop: CASGSSGTVADTQYF. CDR3 DNA sequence: TGTGCCAGCGGTAGCTCCGGGACCGTCGCAGATACGCAGTATTTT. The chain carries TRBV12-3 or TRBV12-4 and TRBJ2-3; D may correspond to TRBD1 or TRBD2 (5 bases each). The CDR3 has 15 residues. The V gene lost 8 bases and the J gene lost 4 bases, with 19 bases spanning the gap.